This entry concerns a single T cell receptor beta chain. Antigen: not known. Germline V gene lookup returns CDR1 MDHEN and CDR2 SYDVKM. V was trimmed by 6 bases and J by 0 bases, leaving 15 bases between them. This CDR3 comprises 16 residues. The data were obtained in a study of T-cell reconstitution after alpha-beta-depleted transplantation in children. Whole-study findings and limits: Recipient T cells and thymic progenitors that survived were the source of the high TCRbeta diversity seen at day 60 in some patients. About two months after transplant, alpha-beta T cells reportedly came from several hundred expanded graft clones. A year post-transplant, T-cell counts and diversity derived mostly from newly produced T cells.

Unique molecular identifiers were used in preparing the TCRbeta library. Each CDR3 protein gets one entry after TCRdb re-called the PCR reads with MiXCR. The sample yields about 250,000 distinct CDR3 sequences, roughly 25% seen once. The chain carries TRBV28 and TRBJ2-1; unclear D gene. The input for sequencing was PBMCs, mostly from graft donor cells, taken 360 days after TCRalphabeta/CD19-depleted stem cell transplant. This TCR was recovered from a female patient under 10 years old who had a stem cell transplant for congenital amegakaryocytic thrombocytopenia, so the T cells may come from the graft donor. This CDR3 reads CASRSAVAVSYNEQFF. In DNA, the CDR3 is TGTGCCAGCAGGTCGGCCGTTGCGGTCTCCTACAATGAGCAGTTCTTC.